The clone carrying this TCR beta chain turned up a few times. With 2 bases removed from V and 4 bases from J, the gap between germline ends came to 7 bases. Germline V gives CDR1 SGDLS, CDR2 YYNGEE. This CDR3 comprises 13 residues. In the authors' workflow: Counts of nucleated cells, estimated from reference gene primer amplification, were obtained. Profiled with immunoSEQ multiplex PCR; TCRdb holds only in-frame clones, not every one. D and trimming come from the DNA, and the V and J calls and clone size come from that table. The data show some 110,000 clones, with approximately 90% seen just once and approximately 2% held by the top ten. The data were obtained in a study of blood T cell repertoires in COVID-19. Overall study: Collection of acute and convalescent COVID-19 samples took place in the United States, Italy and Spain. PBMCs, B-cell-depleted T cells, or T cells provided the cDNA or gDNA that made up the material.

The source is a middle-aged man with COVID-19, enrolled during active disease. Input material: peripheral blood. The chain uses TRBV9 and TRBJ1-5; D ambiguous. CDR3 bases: TGTGCCAGCAGCGTCGACATAAATCAGCCCCAGCATTTT. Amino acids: CASSVDINQPQHF. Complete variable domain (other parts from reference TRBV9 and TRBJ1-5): DSGVTQTPKHLITATGQRVTLRCSPRSGDLSVYWYQQSLDQGLQFLIQYYNGEERAKGNILERFSAQQFPDLHSELNLSSLELGDSALYFCASSVDINQPQHFGDGTRLSIL.